The 18 T cell receptor beta chains given below trace back to one sample, sequenced in a study of T cell responses to AZD1222 COVID-19 vaccine. The assay was immunoSEQ multiplex PCR, and TCRdb's table has in-frame clones only and misses some. The table shows fewer than 150,000 clones, with around 88% occurring only once. This specimen consisted of peripheral blood, obtained on day 0 of AZD1222 vaccination. The source is an adult in good health.

The genes are TRBV7-6 and TRBJ2-5, with TRBD1 matching 8 bases. V shed 5 bases, J shed 5 bases, and the junction held 7 bases outside the gene matches. This CDR3 region has 14 residues. Germline lookup yields CDR1 SGHVS and CDR2 FNYEAQ. In DNA form, the CDR3 reads TGTGCCAGCAGCCGTGGACAGGGTGGTGAGACCCAGTACTTC. This sequence encodes CASSRGQGGETQYF.

The genes are TRBV6-1 and TRBJ2-1, with a possible D match to TRBD2 (6 bases). The CDR3 runs to 15 residues. Trimming pared 2 bases from V and 3 bases from J, leaving 11 bases between. CDR1 MNHNS and CDR2 SASEGT come from the germline V gene. DNA of the CDR3: TGTGCCAGCAGTGAAAAGGGCGGGGACTACAATGAGCAGTTCTTC. Encoded protein: CASSEKGGDYNEQFF.

The V and J genes are TRBV3-1 (or the pseudogene TRBV3-2) and TRBJ2-1, with 8 bases lining up with TRBD2. Germline V gene sequence: CDR1 LGHDT, CDR2 YNNKEL (reference sequence). The CDR3 contains 15 residues. Losses at the gene ends were 1 base for V and 5 bases for J; bases not matched to a gene: 4. Here the CDR3 DNA reads TGTGCCAGCAGCCAAGTAAGGGGACTAGACAATGAGCAGTTCTTC. Translated, it gives CASSQVRGLDNEQFF.

This clone came up once. V usage is TRBV3-1 (or the pseudogene TRBV3-2) and J usage is TRBJ2-1; 7 nucleotides line up with TRBD2. With 6 bases clipped from V and 5 bases from J, the junction kept 4 bases outside the gene matches. This CDR3 is 13 amino acids long. Germline CDR1 is LGHDT and CDR2 is YNNKEL (reference sequence). The CDR3 protein is CASRASGNNEQFF. For the CDR3, the DNA is TGTGCCAGCAGGGCTAGCGGAAACAATGAGCAGTTCTTC.

CDR3 DNA: TGTGCCACCAACGAAGGGGGTGAAAAACTGTTTTTT. Translating gives CATNEGGEKLFF. The genes are TRBV10-3 and TRBJ1-4, with D tentatively TRBD1 (6 bases). Trimming cost V 10 bases and J 7 bases, with 13 bases left between them. The CDR3 length is 12 residues. Germline V gene sequence: CDR1 ENHRY, CDR2 SYGVKD.

This clone showed up just a few times. The chain recombines TRBV28 with TRBJ1-5; D call uncertain. CDR1 and CDR2 (germline): MDHEN, SYDVKM. The CDR3 is 15 amino acids. V was pared by 2 bases and J by 3 bases, with 11 bases between. For the CDR3, the DNA is TGTGCCAGCAGTTTAACCTACCTGCCCAATCAGCCCCAGCATTTT. Its protein product is CASSLTYLPNQPQHF.

The rearrangement uses TRBV9 and TRBJ1-2, with TRBD1 matching 8 bases. With 4 bases clipped from V and 3 bases from J, the junction kept 2 bases outside the gene matches. This CDR3 has 13 amino acids. CDR1 and CDR2 from the germline V gene are SGDLS and YYNGEE. The CDR3 bases are TGTGCCAGCAGCATACAGGGGGACTATGGCTACACCTTC. Translation: CASSIQGDYGYTF.

This chain connects TRBV19 to TRBJ1-1; D is possibly TRBD1 (5 bases). The CDR3 is 17 amino acids. The V gene lost 3 bases and the J gene lost 7 bases, with 24 bases spanning the gap. Looked up from germline, CDR1 is LNHDA and CDR2 is SQIVND (reference sequence). The CDR3 DNA reads TGTGCCAGTAGTATGGCTTACGGGGTTACGGGGGAAGGTGAAGCTTTCTTT. It translates to CASSMAYGVTGEGEAFF.

The V and J genes are TRBV6-1 and TRBJ2-3; D call uncertain. V was trimmed by 2 bases and J by 5 bases, leaving 11 bases between them. The CDR3 extends over 14 amino acids. Germline V gene lookup returns CDR1 MNHNS and CDR2 SASEGT. CDR3 nucleotides: TGTGCCAGCAGTGAAATGGCAGTTCGAGATACGCAGTATTTT. Amino acid sequence: CASSEMAVRDTQYF.

The rearrangement joins TRBV28 to TRBJ2-7; 12 bases are shared with TRBD2. This CDR3 is 15 amino acids long. Germline CDR1 MDHEN, CDR2 SYDVKM. Trimming removed 7 bases from V and 2 bases from J; junction bases left unmatched: 6. The CDR3 here is CASIPLAGGTYEQYF. CDR3 sequence (DNA): TGTGCCAGCATTCCCCTAGCGGGAGGGACCTACGAGCAGTACTTC. Variable domain in full (rest from reference TRBV28 and TRBJ2-7): DVKVTQSSRYLVKRTGEKVFLECVQDMDHENMFWYRQDPGLGLRLIYFSYDVKMKEKGDIPEGYSVSREKKERFSLILESASTNQTSMYLCASIPLAGGTYEQYFGPGTRLTVT.

The rearrangement uses TRBV4-2 and TRBJ2-1; 14 bases line up with TRBD2. The CDR3 runs 14 residues. The germline V gene encodes CDR1 LGHNA and CDR2 YNFKEQ. With V trimmed by 4 bases and J by 10 bases, 3 bases remained unmatched. The CDR3 DNA follows: TGTGCCAGCAGCCCTCGACTAGCGGGAGGGGAGCAGTTCTTC. As protein: CASSPRLAGGEQFF.

This clone appeared a single time. This rearrangement joins TRBV14 to TRBJ1-4; TRBD1 is a possible D gene (6 bases). There are 13 residues in the CDR3. V lost 6 bases, J lost 6 bases, and 11 bases lay in between. CDR1 and CDR2 (germline): SGHDN, FVKESK. The CDR3 here is CASSPRTDEKLFF. DNA of the CDR3: TGTGCCAGCAGTCCCCGGACAGATGAAAAACTGTTTTTT.

This clone showed up just once. The V and J genes are TRBV5-1 and TRBJ2-5, with D perhaps matching TRBD2 (5 bases). CDR1 SGHRS and CDR2 YFSETQ come from the germline V gene. The CDR3 loop spans 14 amino acids. Trimming shortened V by 3 bases and J by 1 base, and 10 bases separated the two germline ends. The CDR3 DNA sequence: TGCGCCAGCAGCTCCGGGGTGCCCCAAGAGACCCAGTACTTC. The encoded protein is CASSSGVPQETQYF.

V and J are TRBV12-3 or TRBV12-4 and TRBJ2-7; no clear D. V lost 6 bases to trimming and J lost 2 bases, with 11 bases between them. The CDR3 length is 13 residues. For the CDR3, the DNA is TGTGCCAGCAGCTCGGTGACTCCCTACGAGCAGTACTTC. This codes for CASSSVTPYEQYF.

The V gene is TRBV5-1, the J gene TRBJ2-2; D is uncertain. Looked up from germline, CDR1 is SGHRS and CDR2 is YFSETQ. This CDR3 has 13 residues. V gave up 1 base and J gave up 3 bases, with 4 bases separating them. The CDR3 coding sequence is TGCGCCAGCAGCTTGAGGGACACCGGGGAGCTGTTTTTT. Protein: CASSLRDTGELFF.

This clone came up many times. The rearrangement links TRBV20-1 to TRBJ2-5; 9 positions agree with TRBD2. From germline, CDR1 is DFQATT and CDR2 SNEGSKA (reference sequence). After removal of 6 bases from V and 4 bases from J, the junction contained 12 bases not matched to a gene. The CDR3 spans 15 residues. The CDR3 reads CSASSDSGSGETQYF. In nucleotides, the CDR3 is TGCAGTGCCAGTTCCGATAGCGGGAGTGGAGAGACCCAGTACTTC.

The genes are TRBV6-2 or TRBV6-3 and TRBJ1-5; the D gene is possibly TRBD1 (6 bases). The germline V gene encodes CDR1 MNHEY and CDR2 SVGEGT. The V gene lost 0 bases and the J gene lost 5 bases, with 11 bases spanning the gap. CDR3 size: 15 residues. CDR3 residues: CASSYSGAWDQPQHF. The CDR3 nucleotides read TGTGCCAGCAGTTACTCGGGGGCCTGGGATCAGCCCCAGCATTTT.

This chain connects TRBV30 to TRBJ2-1; no reliable D call. V was clipped by 0 bases and J by 8 bases, with 5 bases between them. CDR1 is GTSNPN and CDR2 is SVGIG in the germline V gene (reference sequence). The CDR3 covers 11 residues. DNA of the CDR3: TGTGCCTGGAGTGTAAGCGATGAGCAGTTCTTC. Its translation: CAWSVSDEQFF.